Detailed here is one T cell receptor beta chain. Its antigen is unknown. The sample belongs to a study of T cells after yellow fever vaccination. Study-level findings and limits: Abundant clonotypes from the bulk population could contaminate FACS-sorted repertoires. Most clones from primary vaccination were detected again post-booster (just under 97% CD4, about 88% CD8).

Germline V gene lookup returns CDR1 SGHRS and CDR2 YFSETQ. The CDR3 is 11 residues long. With 0 bases removed from V and 14 bases from J, the gap between germline ends came to 9 bases. The study made its TCR cDNA through 5'RACE template switching. That step introduced a universal primer site along with UMIs. Via MiXCR, TCRdb re-called the 5' RACE reads, giving one row per CDR3 protein. The sample yields a few hundred thousand distinct CDR3 sequences, roughly 4.3% seen once. The origin of this receptor is a man younger than 35 who received the YFV17D yellow fever vaccine. This material consisted of PBMCs, taken 5 days after the yellow fever booster vaccination. This chain joins TRBV5-1 and TRBJ2-1, with D unresolved. The CDR3 region has the DNA TGCGCCAGCAGCTTGGGTGGGCGGAAGTTCTTC. It codes for CASSLGGRKFF.